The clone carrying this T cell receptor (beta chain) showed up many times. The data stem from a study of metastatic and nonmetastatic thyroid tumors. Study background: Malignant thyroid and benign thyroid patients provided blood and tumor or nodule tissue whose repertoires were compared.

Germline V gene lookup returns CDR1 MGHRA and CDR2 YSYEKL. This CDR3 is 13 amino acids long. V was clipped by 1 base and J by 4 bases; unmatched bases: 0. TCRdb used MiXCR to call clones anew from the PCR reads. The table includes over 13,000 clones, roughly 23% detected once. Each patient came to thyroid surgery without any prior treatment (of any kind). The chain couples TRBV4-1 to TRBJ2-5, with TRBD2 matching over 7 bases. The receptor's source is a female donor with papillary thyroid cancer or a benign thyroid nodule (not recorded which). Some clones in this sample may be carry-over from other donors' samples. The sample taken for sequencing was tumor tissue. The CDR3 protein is CASSQAGGETQYF. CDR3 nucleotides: TGCGCCAGCAGCCAAGCGGGGGGAGAGACCCAGTACTTC.